This T cell receptor beta chain was captured by sequencing in a study of OX40 agonist ivuxolimab in advanced cancers. Study overall: Patients with hepatocellular carcinoma, melanoma, renal cell or head and neck cancer made up the dose-escalation patients. Aged roughly 20 to 79 with a mean of 60 years, they were 82.7% male. Partial responses were achieved by three patients, one with hepatocellular carcinoma and two with cutaneous melanoma.

The study, taken as a whole, reports: Among the lowest levels of clonal expansion were found in partial responders at 0.1-3.0 mg/kg.

Trimming left V 4 bases short and J 5 bases short, with 9 bases between. Looked up from germline, CDR1 is WSHSY and CDR2 is SAAADI. This CDR3 is 12 amino acids long. As for this clone: Its antigen remains unidentified.

Using immunoSEQ multiplex PCR, the repertoire was profiled, and TCRdb retains in-frame clones only, with some absent. The data show approximately 89,000 clones, 87% seen once. This receptor was obtained from an adult with an advanced solid tumor such as melanoma, head and neck, liver or kidney cancer. The sample was CD4+ or CD8+ T cells sorted from blood, taken in a trial of the OX40 agonist ivuxolimab. The chain employs TRBV10-2 and TRBJ2-7; D is ambiguous. The CDR3 region is CASSARVHEQYF. The DNA of the CDR3 is TGCGCCAGCAGTGCCCGGGTGCACGAGCAGTACTTC.